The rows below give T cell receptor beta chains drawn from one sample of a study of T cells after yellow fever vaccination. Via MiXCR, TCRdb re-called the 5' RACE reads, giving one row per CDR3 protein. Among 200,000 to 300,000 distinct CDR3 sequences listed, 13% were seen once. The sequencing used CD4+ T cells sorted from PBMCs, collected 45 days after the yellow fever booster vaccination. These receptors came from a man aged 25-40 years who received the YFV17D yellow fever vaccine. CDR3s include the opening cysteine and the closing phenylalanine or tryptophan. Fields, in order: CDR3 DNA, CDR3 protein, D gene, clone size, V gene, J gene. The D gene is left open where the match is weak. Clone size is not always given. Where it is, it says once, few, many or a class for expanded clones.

cdr3_nt: TGTGCCAGCAGTCGGGGAGGGTTGGCCTACGAGCAGTACTTC; cdr3_aa: CASSRGGLAYEQYF; d_call: TRBD2; clone_size: many; v_call: TRBV6-1; j_call: TRBJ2-7
cdr3_nt: TGTGCCAGCAGCTTCGAACCAGCGGAGAACACCGGGGAGCTGTTTTTT; cdr3_aa: CASSFEPAENTGELFF; d_call: .; clone_size: .; v_call: TRBV4-2; j_call: TRBJ2-2
cdr3_nt: TGTGCCAGCAGCAGGGGGAACACCGGGGAGCTGTTTTTT; cdr3_aa: CASSRGNTGELFF; d_call: .; clone_size: many; v_call: TRBV12-3/TRBV12-4; j_call: TRBJ2-2
cdr3_nt: TGTGCCAGCAGCCCGGGTACGGGGGCTAACTATGGCTACACCTTC; cdr3_aa: CASSPGTGANYGYTF; d_call: .; clone_size: .; v_call: TRBV16; j_call: TRBJ1-2
cdr3_nt: TGTGCCAGCAGTTTTCCTCCGGACCCAACTAGTAGCGGACGAAAAGAGACCCAGTACTTC; cdr3_aa: CASSFPPDPTSSGRKETQYF; d_call: .; clone_size: .; v_call: TRBV6-2/TRBV6-3; j_call: TRBJ2-5
cdr3_nt: TGCAGTGCTAGTTCTAGGACAGATACGCAGTATTTT; cdr3_aa: CSASSRTDTQYF; d_call: .; clone_size: few; v_call: TRBV20-1; j_call: TRBJ2-3
cdr3_nt: TGTGCCAGTAGTATAGAAACAGGCTTCAAAAACATTCAGTACTTC; cdr3_aa: CASSIETGFKNIQYF; d_call: .; clone_size: few; v_call: TRBV19; j_call: TRBJ2-4
cdr3_nt: TGTGCCAGCAGCTTATGGGAGCAAGAGACCCAGTACTTC; cdr3_aa: CASSLWEQETQYF; d_call: .; clone_size: .; v_call: TRBV7-2; j_call: TRBJ2-5
cdr3_nt: TGTGCCAGCAGTGAACCGACTAGTAAGATCAACGAGCAGTACTTC; cdr3_aa: CASSEPTSKINEQYF; d_call: .; clone_size: .; v_call: TRBV6-1; j_call: TRBJ2-7
cdr3_nt: TGCAGTGTCCGCCCCCAGGGAGTTACTGAAGCTTTCTTT; cdr3_aa: CSVRPQGVTEAFF; d_call: .; clone_size: many; v_call: TRBV20-1; j_call: TRBJ1-1
cdr3_nt: TGCGCCAGCACAGCTCCTGGAACAGGGGCAATAGATGGCTACACCTTC; cdr3_aa: CASTAPGTGAIDGYTF; d_call: TRBD1; clone_size: .; v_call: TRBV10-2; j_call: TRBJ1-2
cdr3_nt: TGTGCCAGCAGCCCTCTCAGGTTGGCTAGACAAGAGACCCAGTACTTC; cdr3_aa: CASSPLRLARQETQYF; d_call: .; clone_size: few; v_call: TRBV7-9; j_call: TRBJ2-5
cdr3_nt: TGTGCCAGCAGCCAAGAAATTGCGAACACCGGGGAGCTGTTTTTT; cdr3_aa: CASSQEIANTGELFF; d_call: .; clone_size: few; v_call: TRBV4-2; j_call: TRBJ2-2
cdr3_nt: TGTTTTGGGGGTAGAGGGAGTTTCTGGCGGGAGGGCCGGGTAATCGATGAGCAGTTCTTC; cdr3_aa: CFGGRGSFWREGRVIDEQFF; d_call: TRBD2; clone_size: .; v_call: TRBV30; j_call: TRBJ2-1
cdr3_nt: TGCAGTGCCAGAGTTATGGGGGGGGCCGGAACTGAAGCTTTCTTT; cdr3_aa: CSARVMGGAGTEAFF; d_call: .; clone_size: few; v_call: TRBV20-1; j_call: TRBJ1-1
cdr3_nt: TGCAGCGCGGGACTAGCAAGCACAGATACGCAGTATTTT; cdr3_aa: CSAGLASTDTQYF; d_call: TRBD2; clone_size: .; v_call: TRBV20-1; j_call: TRBJ2-3
cdr3_nt: TGCAGTGCTAAACTAACAGGGGGGAACACTGAAGCTTTCTTT; cdr3_aa: CSAKLTGGNTEAFF; d_call: TRBD1; clone_size: many; v_call: TRBV20-1; j_call: TRBJ1-1
cdr3_nt: TGCAGTGCTAGAGATCTGGGGATTGACAATGAGCAGTTCTTC; cdr3_aa: CSARDLGIDNEQFF; d_call: .; clone_size: few; v_call: TRBV20-1; j_call: TRBJ2-1
cdr3_nt: TGCGCCAGCAGCTTGGACGGGACAGGGTACTACGAGCAGTACTTC; cdr3_aa: CASSLDGTGYYEQYF; d_call: TRBD1; clone_size: few; v_call: TRBV5-1; j_call: TRBJ2-7
cdr3_nt: TGCAGCGTTTGGGATGATGAGCAGTTCTTC; cdr3_aa: CSVWDDEQFF; d_call: .; clone_size: few; v_call: TRBV29-1; j_call: TRBJ2-1
cdr3_nt: TGTGCCAGCAGCCGTCGGTACCAAGAGACCCAGTACTTC; cdr3_aa: CASSRRYQETQYF; d_call: .; clone_size: few; v_call: TRBV7-2; j_call: TRBJ2-5
cdr3_nt: TGCAGCGTTGAAGATCGGGACAGGGGTTTTGGCGAGCAGTACTTC; cdr3_aa: CSVEDRDRGFGEQYF; d_call: TRBD1; clone_size: .; v_call: TRBV29-1; j_call: TRBJ2-7
cdr3_nt: TGTGCCAGCAGGACCGAAGCGGGCCGGTACGAGCAGTACTTC; cdr3_aa: CASRTEAGRYEQYF; d_call: .; clone_size: few; v_call: TRBV7-2; j_call: TRBJ2-7
cdr3_nt: TGTGCCAGCATTCTCGGAGGGGGAACCTCCTACGAGCAGTACTTC; cdr3_aa: CASILGGGTSYEQYF; d_call: .; clone_size: few; v_call: TRBV12-3/TRBV12-4; j_call: TRBJ2-7
cdr3_nt: TGTGCCAGCAGCCAAACCGGTGGACTAGCGGCAGATACGCAGTATTTT; cdr3_aa: CASSQTGGLAADTQYF; d_call: TRBD2; clone_size: few; v_call: TRBV14; j_call: TRBJ2-3
cdr3_nt: TGCGCCAGCAGCTTGATCTACAGCACAGATACGCAGTATTTT; cdr3_aa: CASSLIYSTDTQYF; d_call: .; clone_size: .; v_call: TRBV5-1; j_call: TRBJ2-3
cdr3_nt: TGTGCCAGCAGCTTACGCCTAGCGGCCAACACCGGGGAGCTGTTTTTT; cdr3_aa: CASSLRLAANTGELFF; d_call: TRBD2; clone_size: many; v_call: TRBV7-8; j_call: TRBJ2-2
cdr3_nt: TGTGCCAGCAGCTTAAGGGTGGCGGGAGGGCCAGGTGAGCAGTTCTTC; cdr3_aa: CASSLRVAGGPGEQFF; d_call: TRBD2; clone_size: .; v_call: TRBV7-8; j_call: TRBJ2-1
cdr3_nt: TGTGCCAGCAGCTTAGCGGGGGAGAATGAGCAGTTCTTC; cdr3_aa: CASSLAGENEQFF; d_call: .; clone_size: .; v_call: TRBV7-2; j_call: TRBJ2-1
cdr3_nt: TGTGCCACCGGGGACACCTACACCGGGGAGCTGTTTTTT; cdr3_aa: CATGDTYTGELFF; d_call: .; clone_size: .; v_call: TRBV24-1; j_call: TRBJ2-2
cdr3_nt: TGCAGTGCTAGAGGCGGCGGGTTAGCGGGGTTCACAGATACGCAGTATTTT; cdr3_aa: CSARGGGLAGFTDTQYF; d_call: TRBD2; clone_size: .; v_call: TRBV20-1; j_call: TRBJ2-3
cdr3_nt: TGTGCCAGCAGCAAAGGGACAGGGGGGTACGAGCAGTACTTC; cdr3_aa: CASSKGTGGYEQYF; d_call: TRBD1; clone_size: few; v_call: TRBV7-2; j_call: TRBJ2-7
cdr3_nt: TGTGCCAGCAGTAACCCAAGAAGCAGTACCCAAGAGACCCAGTACTTC; cdr3_aa: CASSNPRSSTQETQYF; d_call: .; clone_size: few; v_call: TRBV6-5; j_call: TRBJ2-5
cdr3_nt: TGTGCCAGCAGCCCCCACGGCGGGGGCGCCTATGGCTACACCTTC; cdr3_aa: CASSPHGGGAYGYTF; d_call: .; clone_size: few; v_call: TRBV7-2; j_call: TRBJ1-2
cdr3_nt: TGTGCCAGCAGTTCCATCATCGGGCCGCCCCGGAGGTCCGAAAAACTGTTTTTT; cdr3_aa: CASSSIIGPPRRSEKLFF; d_call: .; clone_size: .; v_call: TRBV6-5; j_call: TRBJ1-4
cdr3_nt: TGCAGTGCTAGAGATATTGGAGGTATGGGGACACCAGATACGCAGTATTTT; cdr3_aa: CSARDIGGMGTPDTQYF; d_call: .; clone_size: few; v_call: TRBV20-1; j_call: TRBJ2-3
cdr3_nt: TGTGCCACCCGCCTAATAGGACAGGGGTTCAATGAGCAGTTCTTC; cdr3_aa: CATRLIGQGFNEQFF; d_call: TRBD1; clone_size: few; v_call: TRBV15; j_call: TRBJ2-1
cdr3_nt: TGCGCCAGCAGCCAAGAGGCCCGGGACACCGGGGAGCTGTTTTTT; cdr3_aa: CASSQEARDTGELFF; d_call: .; clone_size: .; v_call: TRBV4-3; j_call: TRBJ2-2
cdr3_nt: TGTGCCAGCACCTCGGGGGGGACAGGGTATAACGAGCAGTACTTC; cdr3_aa: CASTSGGTGYNEQYF; d_call: .; clone_size: .; v_call: TRBV6-1; j_call: TRBJ2-7
cdr3_nt: TGCGCCAGCAGCACTGGGGGGCCCCGAAACATTCAGTACTTC; cdr3_aa: CASSTGGPRNIQYF; d_call: .; clone_size: many; v_call: TRBV5-1; j_call: TRBJ2-4
cdr3_nt: TGTGCCAGCAGCCAAGTATCGGGCGGCGGCACCATATATTTT; cdr3_aa: CASSQVSGGGTIYF; d_call: .; clone_size: few; v_call: TRBV3-1; j_call: TRBJ1-3
cdr3_nt: TGTGCCAGCAGCTTCGACGGTCCCAAAAACATTCAGTACTTC; cdr3_aa: CASSFDGPKNIQYF; d_call: .; clone_size: few; v_call: TRBV12-3/TRBV12-4; j_call: TRBJ2-4
cdr3_nt: TGTGCCAGCACCCTTGCAGCCGGCGGGGCTGGAGGCTACGAGCAGTACTTC; cdr3_aa: CASTLAAGGAGGYEQYF; d_call: .; clone_size: .; v_call: TRBV5-1; j_call: TRBJ2-7
cdr3_nt: TGTGCCAGCAGTTACGGTCTTAGCGGGAACTACAATGAGCAGTTCTTC; cdr3_aa: CASSYGLSGNYNEQFF; d_call: TRBD2; clone_size: .; v_call: TRBV6-5; j_call: TRBJ2-1
cdr3_nt: TGTGCCAGCAGCGACGCCTTGGCGGGAGCAAACAATGAGCAGTTCTTC; cdr3_aa: CASSDALAGANNEQFF; d_call: TRBD2; clone_size: few; v_call: TRBV7-6; j_call: TRBJ2-1
cdr3_nt: TGCGCCAGCAGCGCGCAGGAAAGCTCCTACAATGAGCAGTTCTTC; cdr3_aa: CASSAQESSYNEQFF; d_call: .; clone_size: .; v_call: TRBV5-1; j_call: TRBJ2-1
cdr3_nt: TGTGCCAGCAGCTTAAGGGTCACGGGCCAAAGCTCCTACAATGAGCAGTTCTTC; cdr3_aa: CASSLRVTGQSSYNEQFF; d_call: .; clone_size: few; v_call: TRBV11-2; j_call: TRBJ2-1
cdr3_nt: TGTGCCTGGAGGCTAAGCTCCTATAATTCACCCCTCCACTTT; cdr3_aa: CAWRLSSYNSPLHF; d_call: .; clone_size: few; v_call: TRBV30; j_call: TRBJ1-6
cdr3_nt: TGCGCCAGCAGCTTGTTGGGACAGGGCCGAGAAAAACTGTTTTTT; cdr3_aa: CASSLLGQGREKLFF; d_call: TRBD1; clone_size: .; v_call: TRBV5-1; j_call: TRBJ1-4
cdr3_nt: TGCGCCAGCAGCTTGGGGGGACAGAATGAAAAACTGTTTTTT; cdr3_aa: CASSLGGQNEKLFF; d_call: TRBD1; clone_size: .; v_call: TRBV5-1; j_call: TRBJ1-4
cdr3_nt: TGCAGTGCCGGGGGTGACAGGGCCAACGAGCAGTACTTC; cdr3_aa: CSAGGDRANEQYF; d_call: .; clone_size: .; v_call: TRBV20-1; j_call: TRBJ2-7